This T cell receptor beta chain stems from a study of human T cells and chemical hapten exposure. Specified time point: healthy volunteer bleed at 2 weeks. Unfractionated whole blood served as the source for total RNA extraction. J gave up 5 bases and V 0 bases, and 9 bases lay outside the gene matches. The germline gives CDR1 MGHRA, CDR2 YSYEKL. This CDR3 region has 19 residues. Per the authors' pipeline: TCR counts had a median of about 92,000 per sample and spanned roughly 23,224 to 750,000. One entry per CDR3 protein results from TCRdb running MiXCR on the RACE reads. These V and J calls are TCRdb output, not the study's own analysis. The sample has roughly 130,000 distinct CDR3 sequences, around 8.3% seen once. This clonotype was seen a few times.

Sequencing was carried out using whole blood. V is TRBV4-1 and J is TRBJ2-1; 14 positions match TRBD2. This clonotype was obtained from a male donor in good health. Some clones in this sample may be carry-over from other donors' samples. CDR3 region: CASSQDRLAGGPGDNEQFF. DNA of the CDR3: TGCGCCAGCAGCCAAGATCGACTAGCGGGGGGGCCCGGGGACAATGAGCAGTTCTTC.